Sequencing of this T cell receptor (beta chain) was carried out in a study of blood T cell repertoires in COVID-19. Study-level background: The samples span acute and convalescent COVID-19 from the United States, Italy and Spain.

Method: immunoSEQ multiplex PCR; TCRdb's copy keeps in-frame clones and lacks some. Of tens of thousands of clones in the sample, about 85% are singletons; the top ten hold over 25%. Unmatched junction bases numbered 9, after V lost 2 bases and J lost 8 bases. The CDR3 has 15 amino acids. The germline V gene encodes CDR1 LNHNV and CDR2 YYDKDF (reference sequence). The specimen was peripheral blood. The chain links TRBV15 to TRBJ1-2, with 9 bases that match TRBD1. The sequence was collected from a man older than 75 with active or convalescent COVID-19. This chain's CDR3 is CATSRTEQGAGGYTF. For the CDR3, the DNA is TGTGCCACCAGCAGAACCGAACAGGGGGCGGGCGGCTACACCTTC.